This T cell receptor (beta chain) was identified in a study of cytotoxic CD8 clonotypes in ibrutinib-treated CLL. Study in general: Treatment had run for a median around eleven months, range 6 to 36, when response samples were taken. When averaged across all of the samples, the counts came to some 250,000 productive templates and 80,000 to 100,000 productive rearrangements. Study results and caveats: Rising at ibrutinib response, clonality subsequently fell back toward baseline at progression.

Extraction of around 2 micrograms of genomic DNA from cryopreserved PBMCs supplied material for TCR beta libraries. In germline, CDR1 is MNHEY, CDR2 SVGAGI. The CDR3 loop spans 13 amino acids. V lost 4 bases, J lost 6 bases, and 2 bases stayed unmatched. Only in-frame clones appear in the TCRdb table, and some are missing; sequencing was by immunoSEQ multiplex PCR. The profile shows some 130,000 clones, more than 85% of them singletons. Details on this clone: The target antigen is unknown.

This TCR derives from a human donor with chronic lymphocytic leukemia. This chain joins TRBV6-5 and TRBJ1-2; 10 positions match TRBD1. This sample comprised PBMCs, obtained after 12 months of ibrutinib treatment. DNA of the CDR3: TGTGCCAGCAGTTTTGGGACAGGGGATGGCTACACCTTC. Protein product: CASSFGTGDGYTF.